This TCR beta chain was obtained from a study of control samples from healthy donors and cancer patients. The germline V gene encodes CDR1 LNHNV and CDR2 YYDKDF (reference sequence). V gave up 3 bases and J gave up 4 bases; unmatched junction bases: 21. CDR3 length equals 20 residues. Sequencing used immunoSEQ multiplex PCR; TCRdb keeps in-frame clones, though not all of them. The sample carries tens of thousands of clones, about nine tenths recorded once. The chain combines TRBV15 with TRBJ2-7, with 10 bases identical to TRBD1. The receptor's source is a middle-aged man with head and neck cancer. Sequencing was done on a sample of PBMCs. The CDR3 nucleotides are TGTGCCACCAGCAGGGGATTATCGGGACTGGGACAGGGGCTTATATACGAGCAGTACTTC. This codes for CATSRGLSGLGQGLIYEQYF.